The 13 T cell receptor beta chains listed next were all sequenced from one sample in a study of T-cell reconstitution after alpha-beta-depleted transplantation in children. The library targeted TCRbeta and was prepared with unique molecular identifiers. MiXCR was run by TCRdb on the PCR reads, yielding one entry per CDR3 protein. The sample records roughly 590,000 distinct CDR3 sequences, approximately 15% being singletons. The source was PBMCs from the stem cell graft donor, collected from the stem cell graft. The receptor source for this set is a human donor who donated a stem cell graft to a child with acute myeloid leukemia.

A few counts support this clonotype. The chain has TRBV7-9 and TRBJ2-1; D possibly corresponds to TRBD1 (5 bases). The CDR3 spans 13 residues. V lost 5 bases and J 5 bases, leaving 10 bases between the germline ends. From germline, CDR1 is SEHNR and CDR2 FQNEAQ (reference sequence). CDR3 nucleotides: TGTGCCAGCAGCGTCAGGGTAAACAATGAGCAGTTCTTC. This gives the protein CASSVRVNNEQFF.

V usage is TRBV6-2 or TRBV6-3 and J usage is TRBJ2-1; 7 bases map to TRBD2. CDR3 length equals 16 residues. J was trimmed by 0 bases and V by 4 bases; bases with no gene match: 6. Germline V gene sequence: CDR1 MNHEY, CDR2 SVGEGT. In DNA form, the CDR3 reads TGTGCCAGCAGTTTAACTAGCGAGCCCTCCTACAATGAGCAGTTCTTC. The encoded protein is CASSLTSEPSYNEQFF.

This clonotype was seen ten or more times. The chain links TRBV6-1 to TRBJ1-5; 7 nucleotides match TRBD1. J lost 3 bases, V lost 8 bases, and 7 bases had no gene match. Per germline, CDR1 MNHNS and CDR2 SASEGT. CDR3 length: 14 residues. The chain's CDR3 is CASQTGLYNQPQHF. The CDR3 nucleotides read TGTGCCAGCCAGACAGGGCTTTACAATCAGCCCCAGCATTTT.

This clonotype showed up many times. The chain couples TRBV20-1 to TRBJ1-5; D is ambiguous. From germline, CDR1 is DFQATT and CDR2 SNEGSKA (reference sequence). The V end lost 3 bases, the J end lost 8 bases, and 11 bases lay between the germline ends. This CDR3 is built from 12 residues. The CDR3 DNA follows: TGCAGTGCTAGGACAACCCGTGAGCCCCAGCATTTT. It encodes CSARTTREPQHF.

The sample holds many counts of this clonotype. The chain links TRBV7-2 to TRBJ2-3, with D hard to call. The CDR3 loop spans 13 amino acids. V dropped 1 base and J dropped 2 bases, with 4 bases sitting between them. Per germline, CDR1 SGHTA and CDR2 FQGNSA. CDR3 in amino acids: CASSLGPTDTQYF. The CDR3 DNA is TGTGCCAGCAGCTTAGGACCCACAGATACGCAGTATTTT.

This clonotype was detected many times. The gene calls are TRBV12-3 or TRBV12-4 and TRBJ2-7; D is undetermined. Trimming shortened V by 3 bases and J by 4 bases, and 7 bases separated the two germline ends. The CDR3 consists of 12 residues. The chain's CDR3 is CASSFAGYEQYF. The CDR3 coding sequence is TGTGCCAGCAGTTTTGCAGGTTACGAGCAGTACTTC.

In this sample, this clonotype turned up many times. This sequence joins TRBV27 and TRBJ2-1; D could derive from TRBD1 or TRBD2 (5 bases each). This CDR3 has 13 amino acids. The V gene's germline CDR1 is MNHEY and CDR2 SMNVEV (reference sequence). The V and J ends lost 6 bases and 3 bases respectively, with 9 bases between them. DNA for the CDR3: TGTGCCAGCAGCGGGGCCCTCTACAATGAGCAGTTCTTC. Protein sequence: CASSGALYNEQFF.

This chain connects TRBV18 to TRBJ2-3, with D maybe TRBD1 (8 bases). Trimming took off 5 bases at V and 0 bases at J, with 15 bases between the two ends. Germline V gives CDR1 KGHSH, CDR2 LQKENI. The CDR3 sequence is 16 residues long. CDR3 nucleotide sequence: TGTGCCAGCTCAGCAGGACAGGGAGGGAGCACAGATACGCAGTATTTT. Protein: CASSAGQGGSTDTQYF.

This clonotype was seen more than once but under ten times. V is TRBV12-3 or TRBV12-4 and J is TRBJ1-5; D is ambiguous. The CDR3 runs to 13 residues. Trimming cost V 8 bases and J 3 bases, with 11 bases left between them. Here the CDR3 DNA reads TGTGCCAGCTGCTCGGGCCTCAATCAGCCCCAGCATTTT. It specifies CASCSGLNQPQHF.

This clonotype was seen repeatedly, ten times or more. V gene TRBV10-3 combines with J gene TRBJ1-1, with D possibly TRBD1 on 5 matching bases. V was shortened by 7 bases and J by 1 base, with 13 bases between the two germline ends. Germline assignment: CDR1 ENHRY and CDR2 SYGVKD. This CDR3 region has 14 residues. CDR3 region: CAIIEGPRNTEAFF. DNA of the CDR3: TGTGCCATCATAGAGGGGCCGCGGAACACTGAAGCTTTCTTT.

The chain combines TRBV7-2 with TRBJ2-7, with D hard to call. V dropped 5 bases and J dropped 2 bases, with 7 bases sitting between them. Germline V gives CDR1 SGHTA, CDR2 FQGNSA. The CDR3 is 12 amino acids. In DNA form, the CDR3 reads TGTGCCAGCAGCGTGAGCCCCTACGAGCAGTACTTC. Residues: CASSVSPYEQYF.

This clonotype is a singleton in its sample. The chain links TRBV3-1 to TRBJ2-7, with 7 bases fitting TRBD1. J lost 5 bases, V lost 4 bases, and 14 bases had no gene match. The CDR3 totals 16 residues. Germline V gene sequence: CDR1 LGHDT, CDR2 YNNKEL (reference sequence). This CDR3 reads CASSRSSSGQVDEQYF. The CDR3 DNA sequence: TGTGCCAGCAGCCGGTCCTCCTCTGGACAGGTCGACGAGCAGTACTTC.

This clonotype was seen a few times. The V and J genes are TRBV5-6 and TRBJ2-7; D is perhaps TRBD1 or TRBD2 (6 bases each). Germline CDR1 reads SGHDT; CDR2 reads YYEEEE. This CDR3 is built from 15 residues. V dropped 0 bases and J dropped 7 bases, with 17 bases sitting between them. CDR3 region: CASSLGYGTGAEQYF. The DNA for the CDR3 is TGTGCCAGCAGCTTGGGTTACGGGACGGGGGCGGAGCAGTACTTC. The full variable domain, in which reference TRBV5-6 and TRBJ2-7 provide the parts outside the CDR3, is DAGVTQSPTHLIKTRGQQVTLRCSPKSGHDTVSWYQQALGQGPQFIFQYYEEEERQRGNFPDRFSGHQFPNYSSELNVNALLLGDSALYLCASSLGYGTGAEQYFGPGTRLTVT.